This T cell receptor (beta chain) was sequenced during a study of T-cell memory formation after mild COVID-19. Germline CDR1 is LGHNA and CDR2 is YSLEER. The V gene end was trimmed by 0 bases and the J gene end by 5 bases; junction bases not matched to a gene: 4. The CDR3 length is 15 residues. TCRdb analysed the 5' RACE reads with MiXCR anew, one entry per CDR3 protein. The sample contains around 420,000 distinct CDR3 sequences, 24% of which appear only once. The V gene is TRBV4-3, the J gene TRBJ1-1; 9 bases agree with TRBD1. Sequencing was performed on PBMCs or a T cell subset sorted from them (not recorded which). The sequence was collected from an adult woman who had mild COVID-19 (a few samples of this study predate the infection). Cell type and time point are not known. CDR3 loop: CASSQDTGGLTEAFF. As DNA, the CDR3 is TGCGCCAGCAGCCAAGATACAGGGGGCTTGACTGAAGCTTTCTTT.